The clone carrying this T cell receptor (beta chain) turned up a few times. Its antigen is currently unknown. The CDR3 is made up of 14 amino acids. CDR1 is GTSNPN, CDR2 SVGIG, per germline (reference sequence). The V and J ends lost 5 bases and 1 base respectively, with 14 bases between them. MiXCR, run by TCRdb on the RT-PCR reads, gives a single entry per CDR3 protein. The table has about 530,000 distinct CDR3 sequences, roughly 12% seen once; the top ten hold 9.5% to 13%. The data were taken from a study of response to subunit inactivated influenza vaccine. Whole-study findings and limits: After each seasonal influenza vaccination, few new T cells are recruited, the authors suggested.

The chain recombines TRBV30 with TRBJ1-1; the D gene is possibly TRBD1 (6 bases). The receptor's source is a man aged 45 to 65 who received an inactivated influenza vaccine. This sample comprised PBMCs from blood, obtained on the day of vaccination. The CDR3 loop reads CAWVTRQENTEAFF. The CDR3 coding sequence is TGTGCCTGGGTTACACGACAGGAGAACACTGAAGCTTTCTTT.